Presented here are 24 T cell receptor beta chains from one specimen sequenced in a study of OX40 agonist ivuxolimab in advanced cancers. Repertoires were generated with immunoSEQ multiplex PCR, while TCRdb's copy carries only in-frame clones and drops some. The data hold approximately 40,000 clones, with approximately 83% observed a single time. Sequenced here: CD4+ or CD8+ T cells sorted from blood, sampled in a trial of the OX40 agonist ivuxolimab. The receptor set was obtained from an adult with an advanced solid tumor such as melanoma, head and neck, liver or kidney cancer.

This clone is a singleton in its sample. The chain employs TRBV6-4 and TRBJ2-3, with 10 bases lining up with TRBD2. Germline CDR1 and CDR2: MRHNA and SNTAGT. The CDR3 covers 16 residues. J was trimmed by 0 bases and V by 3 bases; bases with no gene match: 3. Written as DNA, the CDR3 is TGTGCCAGCAGTGATGTAGCGGGAGGTAGCACAGATACGCAGTATTTT. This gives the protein CASSDVAGGSTDTQYF.

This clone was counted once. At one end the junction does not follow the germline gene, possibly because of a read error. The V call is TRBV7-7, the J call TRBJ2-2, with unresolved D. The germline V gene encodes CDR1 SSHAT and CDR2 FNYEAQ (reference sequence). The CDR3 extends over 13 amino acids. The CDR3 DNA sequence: TGTGCTAGCAGCTTAACAGACACCGGGGAGCTGTTTTTT. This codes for CASSLTDTGELFF.

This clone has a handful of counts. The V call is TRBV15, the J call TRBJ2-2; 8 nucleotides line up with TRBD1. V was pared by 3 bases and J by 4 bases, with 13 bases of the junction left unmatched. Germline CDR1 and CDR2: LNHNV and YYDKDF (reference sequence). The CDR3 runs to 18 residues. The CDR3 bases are TGTGCCACCAGCAGTCCCTTCCCGGGACAGGAGGTCACCGGGGAGCTGTTTTTT. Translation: CATSSPFPGQEVTGELFF.

Here the CDR3 DNA reads TGTGCCAGCAGCTTAAGGCTAGCGGGGGACAATGAGCAGTTCTTC. This encodes CASSLRLAGDNEQFF. J is TRBJ2-1 and V is TRBV7-3; TRBD2 matches 10 bases. Trimming at V came to 1 base and at J to 5 bases, leaving 2 bases not matched to a gene. Germline V gene sequence: CDR1 SGHTA, CDR2 FQGTGA. The CDR3 runs 15 residues.

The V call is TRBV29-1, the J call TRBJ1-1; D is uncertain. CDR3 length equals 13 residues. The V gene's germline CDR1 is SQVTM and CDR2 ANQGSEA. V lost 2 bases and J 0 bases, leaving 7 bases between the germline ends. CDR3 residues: CSVESGMNTEAFF. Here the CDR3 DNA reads TGCAGCGTTGAATCCGGGATGAACACTGAAGCTTTCTTT.

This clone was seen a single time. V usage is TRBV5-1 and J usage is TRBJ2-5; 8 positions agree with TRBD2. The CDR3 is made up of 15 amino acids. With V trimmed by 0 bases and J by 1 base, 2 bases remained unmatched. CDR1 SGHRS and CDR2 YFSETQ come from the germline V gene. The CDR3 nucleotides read TGCGCCAGCAGCTTGGGACTAGCGAGCCAAGAGACCCAGTACTTC. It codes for CASSLGLASQETQYF.

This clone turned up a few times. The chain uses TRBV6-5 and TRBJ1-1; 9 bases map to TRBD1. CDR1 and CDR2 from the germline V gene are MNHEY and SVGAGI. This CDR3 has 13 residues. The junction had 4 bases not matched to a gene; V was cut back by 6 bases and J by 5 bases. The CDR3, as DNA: TGTGCCAGCAGGTACAGGGGGCTGACTGAAGCTTTCTTT. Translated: CASRYRGLTEAFF.

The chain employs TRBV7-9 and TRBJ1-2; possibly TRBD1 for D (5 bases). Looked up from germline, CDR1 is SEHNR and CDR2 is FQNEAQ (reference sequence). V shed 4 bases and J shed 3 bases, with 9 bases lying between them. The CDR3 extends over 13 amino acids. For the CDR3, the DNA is TGTGCCAGCAGCTCTGAAGGGGACTATGGCTACACCTTC. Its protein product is CASSSEGDYGYTF.

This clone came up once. Written as DNA, the CDR3 is TGTGCCAGCAGCCAAGGATACGGTTATAATTCACCCCTCCACTTT. It specifies CASSQGYGYNSPLHF. This chain connects TRBV14 to TRBJ1-6; no firm D call. The germline V gene has CDR1 SGHDN and CDR2 FVKESK. The CDR3 has 15 residues. V shed 1 base and J shed 4 bases, with 8 bases lying between them.

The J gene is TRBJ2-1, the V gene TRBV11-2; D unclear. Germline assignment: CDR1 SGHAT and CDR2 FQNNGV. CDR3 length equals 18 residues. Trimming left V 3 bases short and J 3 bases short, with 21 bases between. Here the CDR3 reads CASSFLIFRGDLYNEQFF. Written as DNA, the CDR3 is TGTGCCAGCAGCTTCTTGATTTTCCGAGGAGATCTCTACAATGAGCAGTTCTTC. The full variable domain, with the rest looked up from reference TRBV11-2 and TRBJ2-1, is EAGVAQSPRYKIIEKRQSVAFWCNPISGHATLYWYQQILGQGPKLLIQFQNNGVVDDSQLPKDRFSAERLKGVDSTLKIQPAKLEDSAVYLCASSFLIFRGDLYNEQFFGPGTRLTVL.

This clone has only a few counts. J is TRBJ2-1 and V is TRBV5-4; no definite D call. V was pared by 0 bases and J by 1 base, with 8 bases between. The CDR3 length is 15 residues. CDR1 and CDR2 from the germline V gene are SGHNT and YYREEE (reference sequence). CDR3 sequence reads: CASSLVPASYNEQFF. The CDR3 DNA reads TGTGCCAGCAGCTTGGTACCGGCGTCCTACAATGAGCAGTTCTTC.

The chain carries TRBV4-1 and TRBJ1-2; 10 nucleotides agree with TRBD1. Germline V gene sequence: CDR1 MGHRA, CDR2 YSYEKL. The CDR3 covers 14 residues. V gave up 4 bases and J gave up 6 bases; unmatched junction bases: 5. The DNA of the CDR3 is TGCGCCAGCAGCCTTTCAGGACAGGGGGATGGCTACACCTTC. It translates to CASSLSGQGDGYTF.

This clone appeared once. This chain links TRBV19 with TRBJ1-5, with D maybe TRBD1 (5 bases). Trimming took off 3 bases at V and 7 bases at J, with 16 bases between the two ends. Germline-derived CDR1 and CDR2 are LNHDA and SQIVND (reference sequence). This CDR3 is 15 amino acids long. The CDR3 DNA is TGTGCCAGTAGTATGGTATCGGGGGGTGGGCAGCCCCAGCATTTT. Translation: CASSMVSGGGQPQHF.

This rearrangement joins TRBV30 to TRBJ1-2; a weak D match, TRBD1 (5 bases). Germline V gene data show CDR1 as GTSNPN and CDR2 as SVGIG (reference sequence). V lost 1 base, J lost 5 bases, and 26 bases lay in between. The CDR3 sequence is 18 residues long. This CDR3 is CAWSGFAPTGGMDYGYTF. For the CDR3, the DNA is TGTGCCTGGAGTGGGTTCGCGCCCACAGGTGGGATGGATTATGGCTACACCTTC.

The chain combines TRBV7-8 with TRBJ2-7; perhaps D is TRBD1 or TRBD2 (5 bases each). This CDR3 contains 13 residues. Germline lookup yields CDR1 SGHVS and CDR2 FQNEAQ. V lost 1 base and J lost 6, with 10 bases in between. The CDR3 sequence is CASSLGGGSEQYF. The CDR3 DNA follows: TGTGCCAGCAGCTTAGGTGGGGGAAGCGAGCAGTACTTC.

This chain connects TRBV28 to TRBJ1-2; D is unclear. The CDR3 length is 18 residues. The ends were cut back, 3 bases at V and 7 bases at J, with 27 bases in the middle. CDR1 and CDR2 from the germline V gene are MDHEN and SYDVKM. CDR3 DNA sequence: TGTGCCAGCAGTTTCGGGAAATTAGCGGGCTCCAGAACTATTGGCTACACCTTC. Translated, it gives CASSFGKLAGSRTIGYTF.

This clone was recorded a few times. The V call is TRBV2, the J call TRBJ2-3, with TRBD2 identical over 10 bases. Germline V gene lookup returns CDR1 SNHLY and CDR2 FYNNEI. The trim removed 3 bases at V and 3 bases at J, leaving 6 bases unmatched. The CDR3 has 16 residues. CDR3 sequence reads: CASSDRLAGITDTQYF. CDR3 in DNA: TGTGCCAGCAGTGATCGACTAGCGGGCATTACAGATACGCAGTATTTT.

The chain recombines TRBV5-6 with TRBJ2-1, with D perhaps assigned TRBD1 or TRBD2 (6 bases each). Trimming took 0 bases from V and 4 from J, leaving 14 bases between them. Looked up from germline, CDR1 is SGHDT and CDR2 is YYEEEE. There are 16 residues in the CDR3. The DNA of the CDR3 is TGTGCCAGCAGCTTGGCCACCGGGGGCCGGTACAATGAGCAGTTCTTC. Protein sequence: CASSLATGGRYNEQFF.

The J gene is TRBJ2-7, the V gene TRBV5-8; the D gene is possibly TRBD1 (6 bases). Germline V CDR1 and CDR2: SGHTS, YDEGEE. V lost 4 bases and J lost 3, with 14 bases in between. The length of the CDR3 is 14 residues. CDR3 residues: CASSGRLDSYEQYF. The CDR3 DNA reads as TGTGCCAGCAGCGGGCGGCTGGACAGCTACGAGCAGTACTTC.

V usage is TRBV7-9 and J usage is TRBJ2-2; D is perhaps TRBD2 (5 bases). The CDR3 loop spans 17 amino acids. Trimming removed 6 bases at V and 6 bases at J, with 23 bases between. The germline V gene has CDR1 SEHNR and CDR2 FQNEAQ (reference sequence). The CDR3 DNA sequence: TGTGCCAGCAGGCCCCAGTACGGGGAGTCGATTGCCGGGGAGCTGTTTTTT. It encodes CASRPQYGESIAGELFF. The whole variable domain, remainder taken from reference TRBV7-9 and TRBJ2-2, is DTGVSQNPRHKITKRGQNVTFRCDPISEHNRLYWYRQTLGQGPEFLTYFQNEAQLEKSRLLSDRFSAERPKGSFSTLEIQRTEQGDSAMYLCASRPQYGESIAGELFFGEGSRLTVL.

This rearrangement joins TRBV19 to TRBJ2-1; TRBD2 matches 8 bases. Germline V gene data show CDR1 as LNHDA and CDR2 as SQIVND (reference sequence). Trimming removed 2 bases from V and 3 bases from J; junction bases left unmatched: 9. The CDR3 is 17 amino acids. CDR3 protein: CASSITSGDIYYNEQFF. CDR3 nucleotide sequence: TGTGCCAGTAGTATAACTAGCGGAGATATCTACTACAATGAGCAGTTCTTC. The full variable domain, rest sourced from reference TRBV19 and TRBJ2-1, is DGGITQSPKYLFRKEGQNVTLSCEQNLNHDAMYWYRQDPGQGLRLIYYSQIVNDFQKGDIAEGYSVSREKKESFPLTVTSAQKNPTAFYLCASSITSGDIYYNEQFFGPGTRLTVL.

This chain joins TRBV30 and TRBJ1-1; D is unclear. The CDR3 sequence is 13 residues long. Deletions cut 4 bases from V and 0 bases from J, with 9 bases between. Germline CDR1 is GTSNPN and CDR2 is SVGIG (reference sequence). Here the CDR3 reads CAWTDGMNTEAFF. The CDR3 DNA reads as TGTGCCTGGACGGACGGCATGAACACTGAAGCTTTCTTT. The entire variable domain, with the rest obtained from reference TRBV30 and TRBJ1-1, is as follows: SQTIHQWPATLVQPVGSPLSLECTVEGTSNPNLYWYRQAAGRGLQLLFYSVGIGQISSEVPQNLSASRPQDRQFILSSKKLLLSDSGFYLCAWTDGMNTEAFFGQGTRLTVV.

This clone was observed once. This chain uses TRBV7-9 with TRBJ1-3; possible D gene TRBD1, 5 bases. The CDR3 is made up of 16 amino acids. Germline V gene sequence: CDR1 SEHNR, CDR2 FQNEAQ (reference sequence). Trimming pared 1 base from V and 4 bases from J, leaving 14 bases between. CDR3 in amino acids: CASSLGGGIYGNTIYF. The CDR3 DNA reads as TGTGCCAGCAGCTTAGGCGGGGGTATTTACGGAAACACCATATATTTT.

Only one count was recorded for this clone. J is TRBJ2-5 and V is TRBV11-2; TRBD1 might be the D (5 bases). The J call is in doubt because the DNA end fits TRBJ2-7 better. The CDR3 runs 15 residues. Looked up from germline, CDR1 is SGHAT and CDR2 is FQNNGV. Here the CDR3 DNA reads TGTGCCAGCAGCTTAGCTCGGCTGCCAGGGAACGAGCAGTACTTC. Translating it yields CASSLARLPGNEQYF.